The 9 T cell receptor beta chains given below trace back to one sample, sequenced in a study of blood T cell repertoires in COVID-19. Produced via immunoSEQ multiplex PCR; TCRdb's table is partial and in-frame only. The data show over 200,000 clones, about 90% seen once. The specimen sequenced was peripheral blood. The receptors were sampled from a man aged 18-30 years with active or convalescent COVID-19.

V and J are TRBV7-8 and TRBJ1-2; D unresolved. Germline CDR1 reads SGHVS; CDR2 reads FQNEAQ. The CDR3 extends over 14 amino acids. Trimming removed 3 bases at V and 4 bases at J, with 12 bases between. CDR3 coding DNA: TGTGCCAGCAGCTTGGGCAGCTCCCTCTATGGCTACACCTTC. This gives the protein CASSLGSSLYGYTF.

This clone appeared a single time. The chain couples TRBV9 to TRBJ2-1; D perhaps matches TRBD2 (6 bases). The germline V gene encodes CDR1 SGDLS and CDR2 YYNGEE. V was trimmed by 0 bases and J by 16 bases, leaving 20 bases between them. This CDR3 is 14 amino acids long. The CDR3: CASSVVADPQNQFF. The CDR3 nucleotides are TGTGCCAGCAGCGTAGTAGCGGACCCGCAAAATCAATTCTTC.

The gene calls are TRBV10-3 and TRBJ2-1, with D perhaps matching TRBD1 (6 bases). Germline CDR1 reads ENHRY; CDR2 reads SYGVKD. V gave up 3 bases and J gave up 6 bases, with 12 bases separating them. The CDR3 extends over 14 amino acids. The DNA of the CDR3 is TGTGCCATCAGTGACAGGGGAAAGGGCAATGAGCAGTTCTTC. The encoded protein is CAISDRGKGNEQFF.

The chain is built from TRBV28 and TRBJ2-7, with D possibly TRBD1 on 5 matching bases. V dropped 1 base and J dropped 2 bases, with 15 bases sitting between them. Looked up from germline, CDR1 is MDHEN and CDR2 is SYDVKM. The length of the CDR3 is 16 residues. CDR3 sequence: CASSLLGQGRTYEQYF. The CDR3 DNA is TGTGCCAGCAGTTTATTGGGGCAGGGAAGGACCTACGAGCAGTACTTC.

The chain has TRBV28 and TRBJ2-5; TRBD2 might be the D (7 bases). Germline loops: CDR1 MDHEN, CDR2 SYDVKM. The germline V and J ends were trimmed by 5 bases and 1 base, with 14 bases remaining between them. The CDR3 spans 15 residues. The CDR3 reads CASSLTGGSQETQYF. The DNA for the CDR3 is TGTGCCAGCAGTCTAACGGGGGGCAGCCAAGAGACCCAGTACTTC.

This sequence joins TRBV18 and TRBJ2-7, with D possibly being TRBD2 (5 bases). Germline V gene data show CDR1 as KGHSH and CDR2 as LQKENI. The CDR3 has 13 residues. V lost 3 bases, J lost 3 bases, and 9 bases lay in between. The CDR3 bases are TGTGCCAGCTCACCTGAGGGAATCTACGAGCAGTACTTC. Protein product: CASSPEGIYEQYF.

V usage is TRBV3-1 (or the pseudogene TRBV3-2) and J usage is TRBJ1-1; weak D call: TRBD1 (6 bases). The germline V and J ends were trimmed by 3 bases and 1 base, with 12 bases remaining between them. The CDR3 has 15 amino acids. In germline, CDR1 is LGHDT, CDR2 YNNKEL (reference sequence). The CDR3 DNA sequence: TGTGCCAGCAGCCATCCCAGACAGGCGAACACTGAAGCTTTCTTT. It yields the protein CASSHPRQANTEAFF.

The V gene is TRBV7-2, the J gene TRBJ2-1; D gene uncertain. Trimming cost V 6 bases and J 7 bases, with 10 bases left between them. The V gene's germline CDR1 is SGHTA and CDR2 FQGNSA. The CDR3 has 12 residues. CDR3 region: CASSQERNEQFF. Here the CDR3 DNA reads TGTGCCAGCAGTCAGGAACGGAATGAGCAGTTCTTC.

The J gene is TRBJ2-1, the V gene TRBV15; no firm D call. This CDR3 is 12 amino acids long. CDR1 is LNHNV and CDR2 is YYDKDF in the germline V gene (reference sequence). Trimming left V 9 bases short and J 1 base short, with 7 bases between. The CDR3 nucleotides are TGTGCCACGAGGAATTCCTACAATGAGCAGTTCTTC. Translating gives CATRNSYNEQFF.